The clone carrying this T cell receptor beta chain has just a few counts. Its antigen is undetermined. The data originate from a study of response to subunit inactivated influenza vaccine. Findings and caveats of the study: Few additional T cells are recruited per seasonal influenza vaccination, authors suggested.

Trimming took off 8 bases at V and 6 bases at J, with 12 bases between the two ends. The CDR3 is made up of 12 amino acids. MiXCR, applied by TCRdb to the RT-PCR reads, yields one record per CDR3 protein. The table shows more than 700,000 distinct CDR3 sequences, with around 21% occurring only once. Here the sequenced sample was PBMCs from blood, taken 5 days after vaccination. The clonotype was recovered from a man aged 50 to 60 who received an inactivated influenza vaccine. This rearrangement joins TRBV12-3 or TRBV12-4 to TRBJ2-3, with D perhaps TRBD1 (5 bases). The DNA for the CDR3 is TGTGCCAGCGGGGCCCTTCCGGATACGCAGTATTTT. Protein sequence: CASGALPDTQYF.